Given below is one TCR beta chain in context. The J segment lost 0 bases and the V segment lost 6 bases, leaving 18 bases of the junction unmatched. The CDR3 length is 19 residues. Germline V gene sequence: CDR1 LGHNT, CDR2 FRNRAP. The record originates from a study of blood T cell repertoires in COVID-19. Study summary: The cDNA or gDNA used as material had been derived from T cells, B-cell-depleted T cells, or PBMCs.

Authors' methods: Amplification with reference gene primers provided the estimates of nucleated cell counts. The protocol was immunoSEQ multiplex PCR, while the TCRdb copy is restricted to in-frame clones and leaves out a portion. From that table come the V and J calls and clone size; the DNA was used to work out D and trimming. The table lists about 100,000 clones, around 90% of them singletons. The TCR sequence derives from a human donor in a cohort sampled during active COVID-19. The V and J genes are TRBV12-5 and TRBJ2-3; 7 bases match TRBD1. The sequenced material came from peripheral blood. In DNA, the CDR3 is TGTGCTAGTGGCTCGGGACAGAACCCATTCTTCTCTAGCACAGATACGCAGTATTTT. It translates to CASGSGQNPFFSSTDTQYF.